These 14 T cell receptor beta chains originate from one sample sequenced in a study of chemoradiotherapy in HPV16-positive cancers. Profiled with immunoSEQ multiplex PCR; TCRdb holds only in-frame clones, not every one. The sample records some 30,000 clones, 80% being singletons. The source was blood, collected from a patient who underwent chemoradiotherapy. The receptors derive from a human donor with HPV-associated anogenital cancer.

The chain is built from TRBV19 and TRBJ1-1; D unresolved. Germline V lookup: CDR1 LNHDA, CDR2 SQIVND (reference sequence). This CDR3 region has 15 residues. V was trimmed by 3 bases and J by 0 bases, leaving 11 bases between them. The chain's CDR3 is CASSIINRVNTEAFF. CDR3 in DNA: TGTGCCAGTAGTATTATAAACAGAGTGAACACTGAAGCTTTCTTT.

The sample holds one count of this clone. The chain employs TRBV28 and TRBJ2-7, with a tentative D call TRBD2 (6 bases). The CDR3 runs 13 residues. Per germline, CDR1 MDHEN and CDR2 SYDVKM. Trimming stripped 5 bases from V and 6 bases from J, with 14 bases between. The CDR3 bases are TGTGCCAGCAGTACTCCGGCGGGGTCCGAGCAGTACTTC. Translation gives CASSTPAGSEQYF.

This chain joins TRBV4-2 and TRBJ2-3; the D gene is possibly TRBD1 (5 bases). The V gene lost 0 bases and the J gene lost 0 bases, with 10 bases spanning the gap. The CDR3 runs 16 residues. Germline V gene sequence: CDR1 LGHNA, CDR2 YNFKEQ. The CDR3, as DNA: TGTGCCAGCAGCCAAGATGCAGGGCGTAGCACAGATACGCAGTATTTT. This encodes CASSQDAGRSTDTQYF.

As for this clone: The sample contains more than one DNA sequence encoding this CDR3. This sequence joins TRBV11-2 and TRBJ2-7, with 8 bases aligning to TRBD1. CDR1 is SGHAT, CDR2 FQNNGV, per germline. This CDR3 has 15 residues. With V trimmed by 1 base and J by 2 bases, 4 bases remained unmatched. The CDR3 spells CASSLGTGGTYEQYF. The CDR3 coding sequence is TGTGCCAGCAGCTTAGGAACAGGGGGAACCTACGAGCAGTACTTC.

The chain employs TRBV18 and TRBJ2-5, with 7 nucleotides matching TRBD1. The J call could be wrong; TRBJ2-7 is a better fit for the DNA end. Germline V gene data show CDR1 as KGHSH and CDR2 as LQKENI. The CDR3 contains 15 residues. The CDR3 here is CASSRARQGTYEQYF. The CDR3 nucleotides are TGTGCCAGCTCACGTGCCCGACAGGGAACCTACGAGCAGTACTTC.

V is TRBV18 and J is TRBJ2-2, with D tentatively TRBD2 (7 bases). Trimming stripped 5 bases from V and 4 bases from J, with 14 bases between. CDR1 and CDR2 from the germline V gene are KGHSH and LQKENI. This CDR3 contains 15 residues. CDR3 in amino acids: CASSYGGPSTGELFF. CDR3 DNA: TGTGCCAGCTCATACGGGGGGCCATCCACCGGGGAGCTGTTTTTT. The whole variable domain, remainder taken from reference TRBV18 and TRBJ2-2, is NAGVMQNPRHLVRRRGQEARLRCSPMKGHSHVYWYRQLPEEGLKFMVYLQKENIIDESGMPKERFSAEFPKEGPSILRIQQVVRGDSAAYFCASSYGGPSTGELFFGEGSRLTVL.

The V and J genes are TRBV7-2 and TRBJ2-5; 8 bases match TRBD2. Germline loops: CDR1 SGHTA, CDR2 FQGNSA. The CDR3 spans 16 residues. Germline trimming cut 0 bases from V and 5 bases from J; bases unmatched to any gene: 8. CDR3 loop: CASSLAVSGGQETQYF. The CDR3 coding sequence is TGTGCCAGCAGCTTAGCGGTCAGCGGGGGTCAGGAGACCCAGTACTTC.

This clone has just one count. The chain is built from TRBV10-3 and TRBJ2-7; 10 bases fit TRBD2. The germline gives CDR1 ENHRY, CDR2 SYGVKD. This CDR3 is 15 amino acids long. The V gene end was trimmed by 4 bases and the J gene end by 7 bases; junction bases not matched to a gene: 10. The CDR3 loop is CAISGKAGGFGEQYF. Here the CDR3 DNA reads TGTGCCATCAGTGGAAAAGCGGGGGGGTTTGGTGAGCAGTACTTC.

The CDR3 DNA is TGTGCCAGCAGCTTACTCCAGAACACTGAAGCTTTCTTT. Translating gives CASSLLQNTEAFF. The chain has TRBV7-6 and TRBJ1-1; D gene unclear. The CDR3 spans 13 residues. V was pared by 2 bases and J by 1 base, with 5 bases between. Germline loops: CDR1 SGHVS, CDR2 FNYEAQ.

About this clone: The same CDR3 arises from other DNA sequences in this sample as well. This sequence joins TRBV10-3 and TRBJ1-1; no firm D call. The V gene lost 0 bases and the J gene lost 1 base, with 6 bases spanning the gap. Per germline, CDR1 ENHRY and CDR2 SYGVKD. The CDR3 extends over 14 amino acids. Here the CDR3 reads CAISESFGNTEAFF. The DNA for the CDR3 is TGTGCCATCAGTGAGTCGTTTGGGAACACTGAAGCTTTCTTT.

The gene calls are TRBV29-1 and TRBJ1-1; D ambiguous. The CDR3 totals 15 residues. V lost 4 bases to trimming and J lost 0 bases, with 15 bases between them. Germline assignment: CDR1 SQVTM and CDR2 ANQGSEA. CDR3 DNA sequence: TGCAGCGTTGGTGGATCGCGTAACTTGAACACTGAAGCTTTCTTT. Translating gives CSVGGSRNLNTEAFF.

The chain is built from TRBV4-1 and TRBJ2-1, with a possible D match to TRBD2 (5 bases). Trimming pared 1 base from V and 9 bases from J, leaving 16 bases between. Germline-derived CDR1 and CDR2 are MGHRA and YSYEKL. The CDR3 spans 15 residues. The CDR3 here is CASSQVGSSGSEQFF. The CDR3 DNA reads as TGCGCCAGCAGCCAAGTGGGGTCTTCGGGAAGTGAGCAGTTCTTC.

The rearrangement links TRBV9 to TRBJ1-2; 8 nucleotides agree with TRBD1. Trimming removed 0 bases from V and 6 bases from J; junction bases left unmatched: 4. The CDR3 is 14 residues long. Per the germline V gene, CDR1 is SGDLS and CDR2 is YYNGEE. CDR3 DNA sequence: TGTGCCAGCAGCGTAGGGACAGGGCAACATGGCTACACCTTC. Its protein product is CASSVGTGQHGYTF.

The CDR3 spells CASAASHEQFF. DNA of the CDR3: TGTGCCAGTGCGGCTAGCCATGAGCAGTTCTTC. The chain employs TRBV28 and TRBJ2-1; D perhaps matches TRBD2 (5 bases). The CDR3 is 11 amino acids. CDR1 and CDR2 (germline): MDHEN, SYDVKM. The V end was cut by 9 bases, the J end by 8 bases, with 11 bases between.